This T cell receptor beta chain was identified during a study of T-cell memory formation after mild COVID-19. One entry per CDR3 protein results from TCRdb running MiXCR on the 5' RACE reads. Among hundreds of thousands of distinct CDR3 sequences, about a fifth were seen once, and the ten largest hold 12%. Per the germline V gene, CDR1 is SQVTM and CDR2 is ANQGSEA. The CDR3 has 13 residues. V was cut by 4 bases and J by 2 bases, with 12 bases left in between. The TCR comes from an adult woman who had mild COVID-19 (a few samples of this study predate the infection). Cell type and time point are not known. The V and J genes are TRBV29-1 and TRBJ2-7, with D perhaps given as TRBD1 or TRBD2 (5 bases each). Material: PBMCs or a T cell subset sorted from them (not recorded which). Written as DNA, the CDR3 is TGCAGCGTTGTCGGGGCATTAGCCTACGAGCAGTACTTC. Amino acids: CSVVGALAYEQYF.